A single sample is the source of the 8 T cell receptor beta chains below, sequenced in a study of siplizumab effects on memory and regulatory T cells. Data came from immunoSEQ multiplex PCR; TCRdb stores just in-frame clones and leaves some out. This sample has 90,000 to 95,000 clones; approximately 96% occur once, and the top ten carry 0.031%. Sequencing was done on a sample of naive CD4+ T cells sorted from blood. These receptors all come from a human donor in good health.

V usage is TRBV4-3 and J usage is TRBJ2-3; 15 positions match TRBD2. Germline CDR1 LGHNA, CDR2 YSLEER. CDR3 length: 18 residues. J was trimmed by 0 bases and V by 1 base; bases with no gene match: 2. The CDR3 sequence is CASSQGTSGRASTDTQYF. Here the CDR3 DNA reads TGCGCCAGCAGCCAAGGGACTAGCGGGAGGGCTAGCACAGATACGCAGTATTTT.

The rearrangement joins TRBV5-6 to TRBJ1-4; no reliable D call. The V gene lost 2 bases and the J gene lost 7 bases, with 9 bases spanning the gap. CDR1 and CDR2 (germline): SGHDT, YYEEEE. The CDR3 is 13 residues long. The CDR3 loop reads CASSFWEGEKLFF. CDR3 coding DNA: TGTGCCAGCAGCTTTTGGGAGGGTGAAAAACTGTTTTTT. Full variable domain (outside the CDR3, taken from reference TRBV5-6 and TRBJ1-4): DAGVTQSPTHLIKTRGQQVTLRCSPKSGHDTVSWYQQALGQGPQFIFQYYEEEERQRGNFPDRFSGHQFPNYSSELNVNALLLGDSALYLCASSFWEGEKLFFGSGTQLSVL.

The V and J genes are TRBV2 and TRBJ2-6; the D is unclear. The CDR3 has 14 residues. Germline lookup yields CDR1 SNHLY and CDR2 FYNNEI. The V and J ends lost 1 base and 2 bases respectively, with 3 bases between them. As DNA, the CDR3 is TGTGCCAGCAGTGAAGGGGCTGGGGCCAACGTCCTGACTTTC. Amino acid sequence: CASSEGAGANVLTF.

This chain connects TRBV14 to TRBJ2-1; D not resolved. The CDR3 is made up of 14 amino acids. V was shortened by 1 base and J by 4 bases, with 8 bases between the two germline ends. CDR1 and CDR2 (germline): SGHDN, FVKESK. The CDR3 sequence is CASSQGSSYNEQFF. CDR3 bases: TGTGCCAGCAGCCAAGGAAGCAGTTACAATGAGCAGTTCTTC.

The sample holds one count of this clone. The chain recombines TRBV25-1 with TRBJ1-3; 8 bases are a match to TRBD1. CDR1 MGHDK and CDR2 SYGVNS come from the germline V gene. With V trimmed by 7 bases and J by 0 bases, 2 bases remained unmatched. This CDR3 has 14 residues. The CDR3 here is CASKGTGSGNTIYF. The CDR3 coding sequence is TGTGCCAGCAAGGGGACAGGCTCTGGAAACACCATATATTTT.

J is TRBJ2-1 and V is TRBV19, with 10 bases lining up with TRBD2. The CDR3 is 13 amino acids. CDR1 and CDR2 (germline): LNHDA, SQIVND (reference sequence). V lost 9 bases, J lost 3 bases, and 2 bases stayed unmatched. The CDR3 coding sequence is TGTGCCAGCCAGCGGGGGGGCTACAATGAGCAGTTCTTC. Translation gives CASQRGGYNEQFF.

The genes are TRBV10-2 and TRBJ1-5; D not certain. Per the germline V gene, CDR1 is WSHSY and CDR2 is SAAADI. The CDR3 is 13 amino acids. V was clipped by 10 bases and J by 0 bases, with 10 bases between them. The CDR3 DNA is TGCGCCACCGGACCTTTTAGCAATCAGCCCCAGCATTTT. Protein sequence: CATGPFSNQPQHF.

The J gene is TRBJ2-7, the V gene TRBV18, with D perhaps matching TRBD1 (6 bases). Per germline, CDR1 KGHSH and CDR2 LQKENI. The CDR3 consists of 15 residues. The V and J ends lost 2 bases and 0 bases respectively, with 11 bases between them. The CDR3 region has the DNA TGTGCCAGCTCACCAGGCAGGGGTTACTCCTACGAGCAGTACTTC. Protein: CASSPGRGYSYEQYF.